This paragraph reports one TCR beta chain. Its target is not known. Sequencing used immunoSEQ multiplex PCR; TCRdb keeps in-frame clones, though not all of them. The repertoire holds tens of thousands of clones, roughly nine tenths seen once, with around 3% in the top ten. V dropped 5 bases and J dropped 5 bases, with 21 bases sitting between them. Germline V gives CDR1 LNHDA, CDR2 SQIVND (reference sequence). This CDR3 is built from 17 residues. These data are taken from a study of T cell responses to AZD1222 COVID-19 vaccine. General study points: There were mostly white British donors and more females than males, and clonal diversity was possibly underestimated.

The specimen was peripheral blood, collected on day 0 of AZD1222 vaccination. The clonotype was recovered from an adult in good health. The chain uses TRBV19 and TRBJ1-4; D not resolved. This chain's CDR3 is CASSSVAEARTNEKLFF. The CDR3 nucleotides are TGTGCCAGTAGTTCGGTTGCAGAAGCCCGAACAAATGAAAAACTGTTTTTT.